The sample holds a few counts of the clone carrying this T cell receptor beta chain. The antigen is not known. These data belong to a study of OX40 agonist ivuxolimab in advanced cancers. Study-level background: Among those treated, three patients had partial responses, one with hepatocellular carcinoma and two with cutaneous melanoma.

General observations from the study: The average count of expanded clones was higher among CD8+ T cells than among CD4+.

Assay: immunoSEQ multiplex PCR; the TCRdb copy retains only in-frame clones and omits some. The sample includes 75,000 to 80,000 clones, about nine tenths of them seen just once. The receptor's source is an adult with an advanced solid tumor such as melanoma, head and neck, liver or kidney cancer. The sample was CD4+ or CD8+ T cells sorted from blood, taken in a trial of the OX40 agonist ivuxolimab.

The CDR3 is CASSYTEINTEAFF. In DNA form, the CDR3 reads TGTGCCAGCAGTTATACAGAGATCAACACTGAAGCTTTCTTT. The J gene is TRBJ1-1, the V gene TRBV2, with D uncertain. CDR1 is SNHLY, CDR2 FYNNEI, per germline. V was clipped by 5 bases and J by 2 bases, with 12 bases between them. CDR3 length: 14 residues.